The TCR beta chain under discussion was sequenced for a study of technical replicates of blood from a handful of donors. With 5 bases clipped from V and 5 bases from J, the junction kept 6 bases outside the gene matches. This CDR3 is 14 amino acids long. CDR1 and CDR2 from the germline V gene are SEHNR and FQNEAQ (reference sequence). Libraries were prepared by immunoSEQ multiplex PCR; TCRdb keeps only in-frame clonotypes and omits some of them. This table has over 60,000 clones, roughly 93% appearing once. This chain uses TRBV7-9 with TRBJ2-5; TRBD1 matches 9 bases. The sequencing input was T cells isolated from PBMCs. The sequence came from a human donor in good health. CDR3 protein: CASSQGQGLETQYF. Written as DNA, the CDR3 is TGTGCCAGCAGCCAAGGACAGGGGTTGGAGACCCAGTACTTC.